These 10 T cell receptor beta chains were sequenced from one sample in a study of blood T cell repertoires in COVID-19. Sequencing used immunoSEQ multiplex PCR; TCRdb keeps in-frame clones, though not all of them. This table has around 150,000 clones, over 80% appearing once. Specimen: peripheral blood. The receptor source for this set is a man aged 55-75 years with active or convalescent COVID-19.

The chain joins TRBV4-2 to TRBJ1-2; D not certain. Germline CDR1 LGHNA, CDR2 YNFKEQ. The V gene lost 5 bases and the J gene lost 2 bases, with 12 bases spanning the gap. The CDR3 spans 14 residues. In DNA form, the CDR3 reads TGTGCCAGCAGCTCAGGTCACCTAAACTATGGCTACACCTTC. Its translation: CASSSGHLNYGYTF.

V and J are TRBV9 and TRBJ1-5, with D unresolved. Per germline, CDR1 SGDLS and CDR2 YYNGEE. The CDR3 covers 14 residues. V was shortened by 0 bases and J by 2 bases, with 6 bases between the two germline ends. DNA of the CDR3: TGTGCCAGCAGCGTAGAACCGGGCAATCAGCCCCAGCATTTT. It translates to CASSVEPGNQPQHF.

This chain links TRBV5-5 with TRBJ2-7, with D perhaps TRBD2 (6 bases). The V end was cut by 2 bases, the J end by 0 bases, with 15 bases between. Germline CDR1 and CDR2: SGHKS and YYEKEE (reference sequence). This CDR3 region has 16 residues. CDR3 in DNA: TGTGCCAGCAGCTTCAGGTTAGCGGCTAGCTCCTACGAGCAGTACTTC. Protein sequence: CASSFRLAASSYEQYF.

The V and J genes are TRBV18 and TRBJ1-2; D gene unclear. Trimming took off 5 bases at V and 3 bases at J, with 16 bases between the two ends. Looked up from germline, CDR1 is KGHSH and CDR2 is LQKENI. CDR3 size: 15 residues. The CDR3 DNA reads as TGTGCCAGCTCATCGAAAAGGCAGGAAGACTATGGCTACACCTTC. This encodes CASSSKRQEDYGYTF.

The J gene is TRBJ2-2, the V gene TRBV7-3, with D unresolved. With 5 bases removed from V and 2 bases from J, the gap between germline ends came to 3 bases. Germline-derived CDR1 and CDR2 are SGHTA and FQGTGA. The CDR3 is made up of 12 amino acids. In DNA, the CDR3 is TGTGCCAGCAGCCTTAACACCGGGGAGCTGTTTTTT. It translates to CASSLNTGELFF.

The table lists this clone with a count of one. The J gene is TRBJ1-2, the V gene TRBV6-5; 10 bases map to TRBD1. Trimming removed 0 bases from V and 8 bases from J; junction bases left unmatched: 6. Germline V gene data show CDR1 as MNHEY and CDR2 as SVGAGI. The CDR3 spans 15 residues. The CDR3 protein is CASSYSTGGAGGYTF. The CDR3 region has the DNA TGTGCCAGCAGTTACTCGACAGGGGGCGCAGGAGGCTACACCTTC.

This clone appeared a few times. The chain links TRBV7-9 to TRBJ1-1; TRBD1 matches 7 bases. Trimming removed 2 bases from V and 2 bases from J; junction bases left unmatched: 8. Germline CDR1 and CDR2: SEHNR and FQNEAQ (reference sequence). The CDR3 has 16 residues. CDR3 sequence (DNA): TGTGCCAGCAGCTTAATCCCTGGGACAGCCAACACTGAAGCTTTCTTT. Translating gives CASSLIPGTANTEAFF. Supplemented by reference TRBV7-9 and TRBJ1-1, the full variable domain reads DTGVSQNPRHKITKRGQNVTFRCDPISEHNRLYWYRQTLGQGPEFLTYFQNEAQLEKSRLLSDRFSAERPKGSFSTLEIQRTEQGDSAMYLCASSLIPGTANTEAFFGQGTRLTVV.

V usage is TRBV9 and J usage is TRBJ2-1, with 11 bases that match TRBD2. V trimming: 3 bases; J trimming: 3 bases; junction bases outside the gene matches: 2. Germline V gene sequence: CDR1 SGDLS, CDR2 YYNGEE. The CDR3 runs to 15 residues. This CDR3 is CASSGSGRDYNEQFF. In nucleotides, the CDR3 is TGTGCCAGCAGCGGTAGCGGGAGGGACTACAATGAGCAGTTCTTC.

This chain connects TRBV19 to TRBJ2-2; D is possibly TRBD2 (6 bases). The CDR3 extends over 15 amino acids. Germline V CDR1 and CDR2: LNHDA, SQIVND (reference sequence). V dropped 4 bases and J dropped 9 bases, with 18 bases sitting between them. As DNA, the CDR3 is TGTGCCAGTAGTACCCCGGGACTTTCACACCGGGAGCTGTTTTTT. This sequence encodes CASSTPGLSHRELFF. Full variable domain (remainder filled in from reference TRBV19 and TRBJ2-2): DGGITQSPKYLFRKEGQNVTLSCEQNLNHDAMYWYRQDPGQGLRLIYYSQIVNDFQKGDIAEGYSVSREKKESFPLTVTSAQKNPTAFYLCASSTPGLSHRELFFGEGSRLTVL.

This clone showed up just once. V usage is TRBV19 and J usage is TRBJ2-5; 12 bases are a match to TRBD2. Per germline, CDR1 LNHDA and CDR2 SQIVND (reference sequence). V trimming: 5 bases; J trimming: 4 bases; junction bases outside the gene matches: 8. The length of the CDR3 is 16 residues. The CDR3 region has the DNA TGTGCCAGTAGTCCTCTAGCGGGAGGGACTGGAGAGACCCAGTACTTC. Its translation is CASSPLAGGTGETQYF.